This T cell receptor beta chain was sequenced during a study of T cell changes during pregnancy in multiple sclerosis. This CDR3 region has 14 residues. After removal of 4 bases from V and 5 bases from J, the junction contained 6 bases not matched to a gene. Germline V lookup: CDR1 LGHNA, CDR2 YNFKEQ. The assay was immunoSEQ multiplex PCR, and TCRdb's table has in-frame clones only and misses some. The sample consists of about 20,000 clones, approximately 89% of them appearing once. This chain uses TRBV4-2 with TRBJ2-3, with 7 bases fitting TRBD2. The sequencing here drew on CD4+ T cells from peripheral blood mononuclear cells, taken after pregnancy. This clonotype was obtained from a female donor in good health, enrolled as a control in a pregnancy study. CDR3 in DNA: TGTGCCAGCAGCCGGACTAGTTTTTTAGATACGCAGTATTTT. The encoded protein is CASSRTSFLDTQYF.